This T cell receptor (beta chain) was sequenced in a study of beta chain features in type 1 diabetes. Looking at the study overall: Across the samples, roughly 98,000,000 sorted cells were examined in total.

The authors reverse transcribed all of the isolated RNA, so sequencing captured expressed TCRB transcripts. Some clones are missing from TCRdb's copy, which holds only in-frame ones; the method was immunoSEQ multiplex PCR. The sample shows 160,000 or so clones, 9% to 10% of them seen only once. Deletions cut 2 bases from V and 0 bases from J, with 8 bases between. Per germline, CDR1 GTSNPN and CDR2 SVGIG (reference sequence). This CDR3 spans 15 amino acids. It was via CD45RO/CCR7/CD25/CD127/CD95/CD27 that CD4+ naive, central memory, regulatory and stem cell-like memory cells were sorted. To note about this clone: Other nucleotide sequences from this sample produce the same CDR3.

This TCR was sampled from a young woman in good health. Material for sequencing was central memory CD4+ T cells from blood. The V and J genes are TRBV30 and TRBJ2-6; TRBD1 might be the D (6 bases). In DNA, the CDR3 is TGTGCCTGGAGTAGGGGGAACTCTGGGGCCAACGTCCTGACTTTC. Amino acid sequence: CAWSRGNSGANVLTF.